This TCR beta chain was profiled in a study of blood T cells in healthy people across ages. Regarding the study as a whole: PBMCs that were unsorted prevented a conclusive naive versus antigen-experienced comparison.

Regarding this clonotype: Its antigen remains unknown.

A J-beta primer mix and a sample-barcoded 5' primer were used in a second PCR of roughly 6 to 12 cycles. One entry per CDR3 protein results from TCRdb running MiXCR on the 5' RACE reads. The repertoire holds under 2,000,000 distinct CDR3 sequences, with around half as singletons. This CDR3 comprises 14 residues. The V gene's germline CDR1 is DFQATT and CDR2 SNEGSKA (reference sequence). Sequenced input: blood. The chain carries TRBV20-1 and TRBJ2-1, with TRBD2 matching 8 bases. The J call may be incorrect, as the DNA end agrees better with TRBJ2-7. This TCR was sampled from a woman aged 40-49 years in good health. CDR3 sequence (DNA): TGCAGTGCTAGCGGGGGGGCCGTATACAATGAGCAGTACTTC. As protein: CSASGGAVYNEQYF.